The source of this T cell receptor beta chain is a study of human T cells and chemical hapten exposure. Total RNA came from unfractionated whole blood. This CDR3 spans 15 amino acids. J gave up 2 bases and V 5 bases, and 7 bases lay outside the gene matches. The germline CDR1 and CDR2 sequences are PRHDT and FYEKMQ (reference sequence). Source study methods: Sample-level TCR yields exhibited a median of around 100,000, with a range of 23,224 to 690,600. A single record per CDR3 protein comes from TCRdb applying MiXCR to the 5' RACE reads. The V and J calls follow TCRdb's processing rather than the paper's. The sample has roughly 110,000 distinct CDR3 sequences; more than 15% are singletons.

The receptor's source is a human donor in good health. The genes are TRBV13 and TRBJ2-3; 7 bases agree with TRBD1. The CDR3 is CASSSPGQSTDTQYF. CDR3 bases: TGTGCCAGCAGCAGTCCGGGACAGTCCACAGATACGCAGTATTTT. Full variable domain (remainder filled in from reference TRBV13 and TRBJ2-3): AAGVIQSPRHLIKEKRETATLKCYPIPRHDTVYWYQQGPGQDPQFLISFYEKMQSDKGSIPDRFSAQQFSDYHSELNMSSLELGDSALYFCASSSPGQSTDTQYFGPGTRLTVL.